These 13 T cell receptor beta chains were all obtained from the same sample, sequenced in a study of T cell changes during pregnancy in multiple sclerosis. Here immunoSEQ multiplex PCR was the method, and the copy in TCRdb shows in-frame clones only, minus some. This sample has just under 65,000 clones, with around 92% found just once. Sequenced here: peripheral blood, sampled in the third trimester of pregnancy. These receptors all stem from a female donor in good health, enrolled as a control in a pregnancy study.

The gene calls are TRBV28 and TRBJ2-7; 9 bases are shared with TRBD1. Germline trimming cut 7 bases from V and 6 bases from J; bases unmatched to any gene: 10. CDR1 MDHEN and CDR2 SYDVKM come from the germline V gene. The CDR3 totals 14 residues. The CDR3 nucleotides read TGTGCCAGCAACCCGGACAGGGGCCGACGCGAGCAGTACTTC. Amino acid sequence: CASNPDRGRREQYF.

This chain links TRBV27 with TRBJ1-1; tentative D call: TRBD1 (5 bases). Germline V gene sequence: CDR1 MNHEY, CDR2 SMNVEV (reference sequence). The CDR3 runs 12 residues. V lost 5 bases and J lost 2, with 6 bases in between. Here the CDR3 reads CASSRGNTEAFF. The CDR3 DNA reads TGTGCCAGCAGTAGGGGAAACACTGAAGCTTTCTTT.

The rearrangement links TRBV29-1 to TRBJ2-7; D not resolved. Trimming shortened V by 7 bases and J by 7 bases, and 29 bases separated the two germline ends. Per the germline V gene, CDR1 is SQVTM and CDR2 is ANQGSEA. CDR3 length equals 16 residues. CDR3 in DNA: TGCAGCGCCGCCGCTTATCTGGGCTCCACCGGTTTGGAGCAGTACTTC. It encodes CSAAAYLGSTGLEQYF.

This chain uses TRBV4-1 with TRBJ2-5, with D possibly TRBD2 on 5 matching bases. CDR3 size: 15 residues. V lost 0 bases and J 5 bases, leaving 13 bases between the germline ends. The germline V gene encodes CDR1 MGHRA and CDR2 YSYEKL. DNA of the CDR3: TGCGCCAGCAGCCAAGATCGGAGCGGTGGGGAGACCCAGTACTTC. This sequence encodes CASSQDRSGGETQYF.

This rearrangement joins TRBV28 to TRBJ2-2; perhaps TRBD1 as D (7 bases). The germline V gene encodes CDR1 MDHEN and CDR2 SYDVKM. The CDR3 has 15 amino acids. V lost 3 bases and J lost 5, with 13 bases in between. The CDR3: CASSFRGVRTGELFF. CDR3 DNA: TGTGCCAGCAGTTTCAGGGGGGTTCGTACCGGGGAGCTGTTTTTT.

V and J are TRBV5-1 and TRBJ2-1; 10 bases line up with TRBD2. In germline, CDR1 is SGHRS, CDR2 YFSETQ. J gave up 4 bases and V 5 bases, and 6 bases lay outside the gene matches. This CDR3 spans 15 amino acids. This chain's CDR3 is CASRRGTSEYNEQFF. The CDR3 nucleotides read TGCGCCAGCAGAAGAGGGACTAGCGAGTACAATGAGCAGTTCTTC.

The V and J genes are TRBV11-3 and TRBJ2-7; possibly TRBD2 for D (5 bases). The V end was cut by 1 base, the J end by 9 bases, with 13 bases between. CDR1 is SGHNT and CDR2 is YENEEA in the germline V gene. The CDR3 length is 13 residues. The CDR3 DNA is TGTGCCAGCAGCTTAGTGGCAGGAGGTCGGCAGTACTTC. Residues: CASSLVAGGRQYF.

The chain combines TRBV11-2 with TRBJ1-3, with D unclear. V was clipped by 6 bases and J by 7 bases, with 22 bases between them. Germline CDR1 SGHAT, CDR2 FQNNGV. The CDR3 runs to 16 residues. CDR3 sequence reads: CASRKQIGSRRNTIYF. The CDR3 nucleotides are TGTGCCAGCAGAAAACAAATCGGGTCTAGGCGGAACACCATATATTTT.

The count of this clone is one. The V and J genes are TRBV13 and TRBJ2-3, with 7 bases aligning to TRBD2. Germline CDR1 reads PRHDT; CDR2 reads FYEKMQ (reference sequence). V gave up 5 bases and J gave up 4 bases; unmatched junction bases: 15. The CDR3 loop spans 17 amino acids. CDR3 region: CASSHHRGGSGSDTQYF. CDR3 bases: TGTGCCAGCAGCCACCATCGCGGCGGGAGTGGGTCAGATACGCAGTATTTT. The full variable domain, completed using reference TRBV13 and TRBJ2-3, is AAGVIQSPRHLIKEKRETATLKCYPIPRHDTVYWYQQGPGQDPQFLISFYEKMQSDKGSIPDRFSAQQFSDYHSELNMSSLELGDSALYFCASSHHRGGSGSDTQYFGPGTRLTVL.

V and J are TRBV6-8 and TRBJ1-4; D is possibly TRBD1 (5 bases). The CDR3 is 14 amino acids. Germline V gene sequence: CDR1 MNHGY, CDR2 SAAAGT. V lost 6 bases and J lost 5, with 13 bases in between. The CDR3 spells CASSGRKGNEKLFF. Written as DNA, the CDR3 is TGTGCCAGCAGCGGGCGAAAGGGGAATGAAAAACTGTTTTTT.

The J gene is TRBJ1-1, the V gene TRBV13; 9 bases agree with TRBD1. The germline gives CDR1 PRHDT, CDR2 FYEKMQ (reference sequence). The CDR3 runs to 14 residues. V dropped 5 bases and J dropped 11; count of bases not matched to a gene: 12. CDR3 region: CASSPPRDRAHAFF. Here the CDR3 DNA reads TGTGCCAGCAGCCCCCCCCGGGACAGGGCCCACGCTTTCTTT.

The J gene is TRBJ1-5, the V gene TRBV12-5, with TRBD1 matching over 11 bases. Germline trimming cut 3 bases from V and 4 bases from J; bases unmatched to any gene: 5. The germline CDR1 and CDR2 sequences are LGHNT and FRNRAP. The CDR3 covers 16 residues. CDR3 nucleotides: TGTGCTAGTGGTTTAGCCGGGACAGGGGGGAATCAGCCCCAGCATTTT. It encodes CASGLAGTGGNQPQHF.

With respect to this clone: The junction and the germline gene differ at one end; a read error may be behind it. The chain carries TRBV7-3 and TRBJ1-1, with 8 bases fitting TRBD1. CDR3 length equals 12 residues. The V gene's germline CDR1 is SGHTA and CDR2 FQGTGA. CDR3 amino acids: CASSTSTGGLWF. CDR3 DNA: TGTGCCAGCAGCACAAGTACAGGGGGGCTTTGGTTT.